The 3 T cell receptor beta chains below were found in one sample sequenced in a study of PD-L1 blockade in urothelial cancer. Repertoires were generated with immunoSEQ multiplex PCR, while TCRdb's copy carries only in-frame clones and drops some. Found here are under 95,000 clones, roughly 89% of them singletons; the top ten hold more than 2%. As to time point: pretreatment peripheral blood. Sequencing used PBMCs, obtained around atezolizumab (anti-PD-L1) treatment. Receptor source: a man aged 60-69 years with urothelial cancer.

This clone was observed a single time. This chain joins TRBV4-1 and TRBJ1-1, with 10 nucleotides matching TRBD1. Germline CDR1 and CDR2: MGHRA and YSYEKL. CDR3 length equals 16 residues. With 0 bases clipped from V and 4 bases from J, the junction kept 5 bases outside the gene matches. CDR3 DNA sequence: TGCGCCAGCAGCCAAGATCGACAGGGGGCAGGCACTGAAGCTTTCTTT. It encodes CASSQDRQGAGTEAFF.

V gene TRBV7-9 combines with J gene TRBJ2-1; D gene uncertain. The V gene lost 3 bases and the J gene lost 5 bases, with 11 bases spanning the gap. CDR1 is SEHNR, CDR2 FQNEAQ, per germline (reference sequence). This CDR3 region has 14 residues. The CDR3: CASSFIETDNEQFF. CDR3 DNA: TGTGCCAGCAGCTTCATAGAAACCGACAATGAGCAGTTCTTC.

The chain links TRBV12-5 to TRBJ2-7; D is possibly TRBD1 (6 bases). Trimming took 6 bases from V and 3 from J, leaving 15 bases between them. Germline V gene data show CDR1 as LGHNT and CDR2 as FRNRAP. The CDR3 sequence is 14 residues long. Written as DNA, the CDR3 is TGTGCTAGTGGGGGTGGACAGCTACTCTACGAGCAGTACTTC. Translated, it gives CASGGGQLLYEQYF.